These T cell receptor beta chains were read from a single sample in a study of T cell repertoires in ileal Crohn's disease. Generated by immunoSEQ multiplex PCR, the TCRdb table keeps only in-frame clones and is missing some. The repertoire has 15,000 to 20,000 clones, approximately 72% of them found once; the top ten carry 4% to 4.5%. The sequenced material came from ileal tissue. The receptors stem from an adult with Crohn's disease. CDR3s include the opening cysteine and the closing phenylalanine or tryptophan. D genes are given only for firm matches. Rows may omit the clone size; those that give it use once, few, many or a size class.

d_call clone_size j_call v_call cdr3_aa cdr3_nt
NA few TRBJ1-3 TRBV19 CASSILRENSGNTIYF TGTGCCAGTAGTATTCTCCGGGAAAACTCTGGAAACACCATATATTTT
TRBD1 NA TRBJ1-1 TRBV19 CASSAYTGAEAFF TGTGCCAGTAGTGCCTACACAGGGGCTGAAGCTTTCTTT
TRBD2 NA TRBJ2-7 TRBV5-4 CASSPGTSGAHYEQYF TGTGCCAGCAGCCCTGGGACTAGCGGAGCCCATTACGAGCAGTACTTC
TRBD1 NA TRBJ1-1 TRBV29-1 CSAQDTGVTEAFF TGCAGCGCCCAGGACACAGGGGTAACTGAAGCTTTCTTT
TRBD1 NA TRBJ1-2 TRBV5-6 CASSSRPGGNLFYGYTF TGTGCCAGCAGCTCGAGGCCAGGGGGGAACCTATTCTATGGCTACACCTTC
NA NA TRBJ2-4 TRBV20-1 CSARDVSIQYF TGCAGTGCTAGAGATGTCAGTATTCAGTACTTC
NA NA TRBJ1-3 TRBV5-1 CASAKEGNGNTIYF TGCGCCAGCGCCAAGGAGGGGAATGGAAACACCATATATTTT
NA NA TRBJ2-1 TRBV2 CASKREFGYNEQFF TGTGCCAGCAAACGGGAGTTCGGCTACAATGAGCAGTTCTTC
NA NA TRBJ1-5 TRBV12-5 CASGLTANQPQHF TGTGCTAGTGGTTTGACTGCAAATCAGCCCCAGCATTTT
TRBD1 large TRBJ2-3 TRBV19 CASSIGTGRDTQYF TGTGCCAGTAGTATCGGGACAGGGAGAGATACGCAGTATTTT
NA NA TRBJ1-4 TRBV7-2 CASSLGGQLNEKLFF TGTGCCAGCAGCTTGGGAGGGCAGCTTAATGAAAAACTGTTTTTT
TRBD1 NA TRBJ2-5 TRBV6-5 CASSSTIAGGETQYF TGTGCCAGCAGTTCCACCATCGCAGGGGGAGAGACCCAGTACTTC
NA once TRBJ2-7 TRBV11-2 CASSLAGTQLYEQYF TGTGCCAGCAGCTTAGCGGGGACACAACTCTACGAGCAGTACTTC
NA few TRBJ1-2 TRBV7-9 CASSKGANYGYTF TGTGCCAGCAGCAAAGGAGCCAACTATGGCTACACCTTC
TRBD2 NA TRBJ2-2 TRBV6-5 CASSRGGARTGELFF TGTGCCAGCAGTCGCGGGGGGGCGAGGACCGGGGAGCTGTTTTTT
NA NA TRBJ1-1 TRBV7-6 CASTPPRVGLNTEAFF TGTGCCAGCACCCCCCCGAGGGTGGGTTTGAACACTGAAGCTTTCTTT
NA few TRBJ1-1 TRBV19 CASSIGAEGDTEAFF TGTGCCAGTAGTATAGGCGCAGAGGGGGACACTGAAGCTTTCTTT